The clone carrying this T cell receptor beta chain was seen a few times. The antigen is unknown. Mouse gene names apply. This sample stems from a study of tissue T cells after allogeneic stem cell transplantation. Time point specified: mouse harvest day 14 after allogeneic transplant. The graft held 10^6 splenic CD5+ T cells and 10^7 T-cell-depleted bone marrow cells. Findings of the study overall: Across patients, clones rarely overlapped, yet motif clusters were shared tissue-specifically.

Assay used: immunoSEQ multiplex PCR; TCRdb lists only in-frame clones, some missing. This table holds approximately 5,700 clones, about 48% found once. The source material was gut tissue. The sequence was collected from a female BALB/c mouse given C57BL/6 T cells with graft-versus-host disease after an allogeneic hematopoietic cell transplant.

The CDR3 sequence is CASSIQGAGNTLYF. The sequenced part of the CDR3 DNA is TGTGCCAGCAGCATCCAGGGGGCTGGAAATACGCTCTAT. This chain joins TRBV3 and TRBJ1-3, with 7 bases fitting TRBD1. The read halts 1 residue ahead of the CDR3 end, with the missing end drawn from the germline J gene. The CDR3 totals 14 residues. Trimming cost V 5 bases and J 2 bases; bases outside gene matches: 3. Germline V lookup: CDR1 SNHLY, CDR2 FYNGKV (reference sequence).